This T cell receptor beta chain was recovered during a study of shared clonotypes between healthy human individuals. The data were produced by immunoSEQ multiplex PCR, yet TCRdb's version contains in-frame clones alone and is incomplete. The data show roughly 1,100,000 clones, roughly 70% seen once. The germline gives CDR1 MNHNS, CDR2 SASEGT. There are 16 residues in the CDR3. The germline V and J ends were trimmed by 4 bases and 3 bases, with 16 bases remaining between them. Sequencing was done on a sample of memory CD4+ T cells sorted from blood. Subset defined: CD45RA-negative fraction. The J gene is TRBJ1-3, the V gene TRBV6-1, with D tentatively TRBD1 (6 bases). The TCR comes from a man between 18 and 29 years old in good health. The CDR3 region is CASSVRVRGSGNTIYF. The CDR3 region has the DNA TGTGCCAGCAGTGTTCGGGTCAGGGGAAGTGGAAACACCATATATTTT.